Listed below are T cell receptor beta chains from one sample, sequenced in a study of blood T cell repertoires in COVID-19. Measured with immunoSEQ multiplex PCR; TCRdb has only the in-frame clones, and not every one. Of about 140,000 clones in the sample, just under 80% were seen once. Sequenced input: peripheral blood. All receptors come from a woman in her fifties or sixties with acute or convalescent COVID-19. Each CDR3 is given without its conserved first and last residue.

TRBV2	TRBJ1-2	ASSESQGANYGYT
TRBV7-2	TRBJ2-1	ASSFAGFDEQF
TRBV7-9	TRBJ2-2	ASAGTKNTGELF
TRBV5-1	TRBJ2-7	ASSLAASLGQGFSYEQY
TRBV10-3	TRBJ2-3	AIKETGGSDTQY
TRBV19	TRBJ1-3	ASSIGWRGRSSGNTIY
TRBV4-1	TRBJ2-7	ASSQGLAEGEQY
TRBV30	TRBJ2-6	ATRVSGANVLT
TRBV5-1	TRBJ1-6	ASSVEPTGYYSPLH
TRBV27	TRBJ2-5	ASSIGGLLDQETQY
TRBV2	TRBJ2-7	ASSEGEGFKTYEQY
TRBV27	TRBJ2-3	ASSPRGGTQY
TRBV6-5	TRBJ1-2	ASQGGYNGYT
TRBV6-5	TRBJ2-1	ASSSPGTPKKF
TRBV19	TRBJ2-1	ASSSLGLAGGGPYNEQF
TRBV27	TRBJ1-5	ASSPLLLGARRQPQH
TRBV25-1	TRBJ1-6	ASSGISGGYYNSPLH
TRBV5-1	TRBJ2-1	ASSLGGRLLDEQF
TRBV10-2	TRBJ2-1	ASSGTGYNEQF
TRBV6-5	TRBJ2-1	ASSQLAGDNEQF
TRBV2	TRBJ2-1	AYRGGFNEQF
TRBV19	TRBJ1-5	ASSIQVLGKGGNQPQH
TRBV5-1	TRBJ2-1	ASRYGQGVNEQF
TRBV6-6	TRBJ2-1	ASSRSGYNEQF